This T cell receptor (beta chain) was captured in a study of T cell responses to AZD1222 COVID-19 vaccine. This clone has only a few counts. The CDR3 spans 14 residues. V lost 7 bases and J lost 7; bases outside the gene matches: 4. Looked up from germline, CDR1 is SGHAT and CDR2 is FQNNGV. Some clones are missing from TCRdb's copy, which holds only in-frame ones; the method was immunoSEQ multiplex PCR. The repertoire holds about 120,000 clones, roughly nine tenths seen once, with approximately 5.9% in the top ten. This clonotype was sampled from an adult in good health. Here the sequenced sample was peripheral blood, taken on day 0 of AZD1222 vaccination. The chain carries TRBV11-2 and TRBJ1-6; 10 nucleotides match TRBD1. CDR3 residues: CASTWGQGNSPLHF. DNA of the CDR3: TGTGCCAGCACCTGGGGACAGGGGAATTCACCCCTCCACTTT.